This T cell receptor beta chain was retrieved from a study of blood T cell repertoires in COVID-19. Assay used: immunoSEQ multiplex PCR; TCRdb lists only in-frame clones, some missing. The top ten clones hold 3.5% to 5% of a sample with a few hundred thousand clones, more than 75% of them seen once. This CDR3 is 13 amino acids long. V shed 5 bases, J shed 8 bases, and the junction held 5 bases outside the gene matches. CDR1 and CDR2 (germline): MGHDK, SYGVNS. The sequencing sample was made of peripheral blood. The rearrangement joins TRBV25-1 to TRBJ2-2; 7 nucleotides line up with TRBD2. The TCR sequence derives from a man aged 45-65 years with acute or convalescent COVID-19. CDR3 DNA sequence: TGTGCCAGCAGTCATCGGGGGGTAGGGGAGCTGTTTTTT. It is translated as CASSHRGVGELFF.